This TCR beta chain is drawn from a study of blood T cell repertoires in COVID-19. Only in-frame clones appear in the TCRdb table, and some are missing; sequencing was by immunoSEQ multiplex PCR. This table holds approximately 86,000 clones, 80% to 90% found once. The specimen sequenced was peripheral blood. The sequence came from a man aged 50 to 59 with acute or convalescent COVID-19.

CDR3 bases: TGTGCCAGCAACAGACGGGGAACTAACTATGGCTACACCTTC. This translates into CASNRRGTNYGYTF. This chain links TRBV2 with TRBJ1-2; D not certain. Looked up from germline, CDR1 is SNHLY and CDR2 is FYNNEI. This CDR3 has 14 amino acids. Trimming pared 7 bases from V and 0 bases from J, leaving 12 bases between.